A single sample is the source of the 28 T cell receptor beta chains below, sequenced in a study of T cells after yellow fever vaccination. MiXCR, run by TCRdb on the 5' RACE reads, gives a single entry per CDR3 protein. Among 500,000 to 700,000 distinct CDR3 sequences listed, 15% to 20% were seen once. This material consisted of PBMCs, taken 15 days after the yellow fever booster vaccination. The source is a man under 40 who received the YFV17D yellow fever vaccine.

J is TRBJ2-7 and V is TRBV3-1, with 14 positions matching TRBD2. Trimming took 4 bases from V and 7 from J; bases not matched to a gene: 9. Germline V gives CDR1 LGHDT, CDR2 YNNKEL (reference sequence). This CDR3 has 16 amino acids. The DNA of the CDR3 is TGTGCCAGCAGCCCCCCGGGACTAGCGGGAGAGGTAGAGCAGTACTTC. Amino acid sequence: CASSPPGLAGEVEQYF.

This clonotype was seen only a few times. The rearrangement links TRBV28 to TRBJ2-7; 10 bases are a match to TRBD2. Germline assignment: CDR1 MDHEN and CDR2 SYDVKM. CDR3 length equals 14 residues. V dropped 1 base and J dropped 4; count of bases not matched to a gene: 1. The CDR3 DNA is TGTGCCAGCAGTTTATCGGGACTAGCGTACGAGCAGTACTTC. It yields the protein CASSLSGLAYEQYF.

This chain uses TRBV5-1 with TRBJ1-5; the D is unclear. The length of the CDR3 is 15 residues. In germline, CDR1 is SGHRS, CDR2 YFSETQ. The V end lost 0 bases, the J end lost 4 bases, and 11 bases lay between the germline ends. Here the CDR3 DNA reads TGCGCCAGCAGCTTGGCCGGGGATAGGAATCAGCCCCAGCATTTT. Its protein is CASSLAGDRNQPQHF.

The chain is built from TRBV12-3 or TRBV12-4 and TRBJ1-2; D call uncertain. This CDR3 comprises 13 residues. The V end was cut by 4 bases, the J end by 1 base, with 7 bases between. CDR3 sequence reads: CASSYQVNYGYTF. As DNA, the CDR3 is TGTGCCAGCAGTTACCAGGTTAACTATGGCTACACCTTC.

V usage is TRBV7-2 and J usage is TRBJ1-4; the match to TRBD1 covers 7 bases. Germline trimming cut 6 bases from V and 6 bases from J; bases unmatched to any gene: 4. Per germline, CDR1 SGHTA and CDR2 FQGNSA. This CDR3 has 13 amino acids. CDR3 residues: CASRPGGYEKLFF. In DNA, the CDR3 is TGTGCCAGCAGGCCAGGGGGTTATGAAAAACTGTTTTTT.

In this sample, this clonotype turned up a few times. The chain employs TRBV5-4 and TRBJ2-7; 7 positions agree with TRBD2. J lost 3 bases, V lost 6 bases, and 9 bases had no gene match. CDR3 length equals 14 residues. Per the germline V gene, CDR1 is SGHNT and CDR2 is YYREEE (reference sequence). The CDR3 DNA is TGTGCCAGCACCGTCAGCGGGATGGGCTACGAGCAGTACTTC. As protein: CASTVSGMGYEQYF.

The chain uses TRBV10-3 and TRBJ2-7; TRBD1 matches at 8 bases. From germline, CDR1 is ENHRY and CDR2 SYGVKD. V lost 4 bases, J lost 3 bases, and 2 bases stayed unmatched. The CDR3 covers 13 residues. The CDR3 sequence is CAISAGTGYEQYF. The CDR3 DNA sequence: TGTGCCATCAGTGCTGGGACAGGCTACGAGCAGTACTTC.

The chain couples TRBV11-2 to TRBJ2-5; D unresolved. The V end was cut by 3 bases, the J end by 5 bases, with 13 bases between. CDR1 and CDR2 (germline): SGHAT, FQNNGV. The CDR3 consists of 14 residues. The CDR3 bases are TGTGCCAGCAGCTTTGTGGGCGGCTCGGAGACCCAGTACTTC. Its protein product is CASSFVGGSETQYF.

This chain connects TRBV27 to TRBJ2-7; 11 nucleotides line up with TRBD2. The V gene's germline CDR1 is MNHEY and CDR2 SMNVEV (reference sequence). The CDR3 length is 15 residues. The ends lost 3 bases at V and 2 bases at J; junction bases unmatched: 3. The CDR3 here is CASSFSGRAPYEQYF. The CDR3 DNA reads TGTGCCAGCAGTTTTAGCGGGAGGGCCCCCTACGAGCAGTACTTC.

The chain is built from TRBV24-1 and TRBJ2-7, with a possible D match to TRBD1 (5 bases). Germline values: CDR1 KGHDR, CDR2 SFDVKD. The CDR3 spans 14 residues. V was pared by 3 bases and J by 2 bases, with 10 bases between. The CDR3 is CATSDPGAAYEQYF. In DNA, the CDR3 is TGTGCCACCAGTGATCCTGGGGCAGCCTACGAGCAGTACTTC.

This clonotype has at least ten counts. The chain couples TRBV7-2 to TRBJ1-5, with D possibly being TRBD1 (5 bases). This CDR3 has 15 amino acids. Germline CDR1 reads SGHTA; CDR2 reads FQGNSA. Trimming stripped 5 bases from V and 2 bases from J, with 13 bases between. The CDR3 DNA is TGTGCCAGCAGCAGCGACAGCGGCGGCAATCAGCCCCAGCATTTT. Translated: CASSSDSGGNQPQHF. The full variable domain, in which reference TRBV7-2 and TRBJ1-5 provide the parts outside the CDR3, is GAGVSQSPSNKVTEKGKDVELRCDPISGHTALYWYRQSLGQGLEFLIYFQGNSAPDKSGLPSDRFSAERTGGSVSTLTIQRTQQEDSAVYLCASSSDSGGNQPQHFGDGTRLSIL.

Only a few counts were recorded for this clonotype. The J gene is TRBJ1-1, the V gene TRBV5-1; D not resolved. CDR3 length equals 15 residues. In germline, CDR1 is SGHRS, CDR2 YFSETQ. The ends were cut back, 4 bases at V and 4 bases at J, with 17 bases in the middle. CDR3 bases: TGCGCCAGCAGCCCCCCTAGTCCGGCGGGCACTGAAGCTTTCTTT. It encodes CASSPPSPAGTEAFF.

In this sample, this clonotype turned up a few times. This chain connects TRBV5-1 to TRBJ1-4; D call uncertain. The V gene's germline CDR1 is SGHRS and CDR2 YFSETQ. The CDR3 has 13 residues. Trimming took 1 base from V and 8 from J, leaving 9 bases between them. The CDR3 nucleotides are TGCGCCAGCAGCTTGAGGGCCCGGGAAAAACTGTTTTTT. Its protein product is CASSLRAREKLFF.

The CDR3: CASSIGLAGATQETQYF. CDR3 bases: TGCGCCAGCAGCATCGGACTAGCGGGAGCCACACAAGAGACCCAGTACTTC. The rearrangement joins TRBV5-1 to TRBJ2-5, with TRBD2 matching over 13 bases. Germline assignment: CDR1 SGHRS and CDR2 YFSETQ. The CDR3 length is 17 residues. J lost 2 bases, V lost 4 bases, and 8 bases had no gene match.

The chain links TRBV29-1 to TRBJ2-1; D unclear. CDR3 size: 15 residues. The V end was cut by 6 bases, the J end by 9 bases, with 24 bases between. CDR1 and CDR2 from the germline V gene are SQVTM and ANQGSEA. DNA of the CDR3: TGCAGCGTGCCCCCGACCCCGCAGGTGGTTATTGAGCAGTTCTTC. Its translation: CSVPPTPQVVIEQFF.

J is TRBJ2-7 and V is TRBV29-1; D is undetermined. The germline V gene has CDR1 SQVTM and CDR2 ANQGSEA. V shed 5 bases and J shed 4 bases, with 9 bases lying between them. This CDR3 spans 11 amino acids. This CDR3 is CSVPYLYEQYF. The CDR3 DNA is TGCAGCGTTCCCTACCTATACGAGCAGTACTTC.

The chain employs TRBV7-2 and TRBJ2-7, with D possibly being TRBD1 or TRBD2 (5 bases each). The CDR3 loop spans 14 amino acids. V gave up 5 bases and J gave up 2 bases, with 13 bases separating them. Germline CDR1 SGHTA, CDR2 FQGNSA. CDR3 in amino acids: CASSPYGDPYEQYF. The CDR3 nucleotides read TGTGCCAGCAGCCCCTACGGGGACCCCTACGAGCAGTACTTC.

The chain recombines TRBV6-5 with TRBJ2-5; D is ambiguous. The V and J ends lost 0 bases and 7 bases respectively, with 15 bases between them. The germline V gene has CDR1 MNHEY and CDR2 SVGAGI. The CDR3 covers 15 residues. CDR3 nucleotide sequence: TGTGCCAGCAGTTACTCGCCGACCACGTCTGGGACCCAGTACTTC. Its protein is CASSYSPTTSGTQYF.

This clonotype was seen a few times. The chain links TRBV6-6 to TRBJ2-3; D remains unclear. Per the germline V gene, CDR1 is MNHNY and CDR2 is SVGAGI (reference sequence). The CDR3 is made up of 12 amino acids. Trimming stripped 8 bases from V and 2 bases from J, with 8 bases between. The CDR3, as DNA: TGTGCCAGCGGGTCCTACACAGATACGCAGTATTTT. Translating gives CASGSYTDTQYF.

J is TRBJ2-7 and V is TRBV6-5; D is unclear. V was trimmed by 2 bases and J by 0 bases, leaving 8 bases between them. Germline CDR1 and CDR2: MNHEY and SVGAGI. The CDR3 spans 14 residues. The CDR3 loop reads CASSYTRYSYEQYF. DNA for the CDR3: TGTGCCAGCAGTTACACGCGCTACTCCTACGAGCAGTACTTC.

The chain has TRBV7-9 and TRBJ2-2; 7 nucleotides line up with TRBD2. CDR3 size: 16 residues. The V gene end was trimmed by 8 bases and the J gene end by 6 bases; junction bases not matched to a gene: 15. CDR1 and CDR2 (germline): SEHNR, FQNEAQ (reference sequence). The CDR3 region has the DNA TGTGCCAGCGATTGGGGCGGGAGTAGAGTCTCCGGGGAGCTGTTTTTT. Translation gives CASDWGGSRVSGELFF.

This clonotype was detected only a few times. J is TRBJ2-3 and V is TRBV4-2; TRBD2 matches at 8 bases. This CDR3 has 16 residues. CDR1 LGHNA and CDR2 YNFKEQ come from the germline V gene. Trimming at V came to 4 bases and at J to 1 base, leaving 7 bases not matched to a gene. The DNA of the CDR3 is TGTGCCAGCAGCCTCGCCGGGACTAGGGGCACAGATACGCAGTATTTT. Translating gives CASSLAGTRGTDTQYF.

This clonotype was detected only a few times. The chain uses TRBV6-6 and TRBJ2-7; 9 nucleotides agree with TRBD1. The CDR3 is made up of 13 amino acids. From germline, CDR1 is MNHNY and CDR2 SVGAGI (reference sequence). V shed 5 bases and J 7 bases; nucleotides not matched to a gene: 6. The DNA for the CDR3 is TGTGCCAGCAGTCCTACAGGGGGCGTTGAGCAGTACTTC. Translated: CASSPTGGVEQYF.

This clonotype was picked up a small number of times. The chain recombines TRBV5-4 with TRBJ1-3; D not certain. The CDR3 length is 14 residues. Germline V gene sequence: CDR1 SGHNT, CDR2 YYREEE (reference sequence). Between the trimmed V and J ends, which lost 5 bases and 4 bases, there was a span of 13 bases. The CDR3 region is CASRKDVAGNTIYF. For the CDR3, the DNA is TGTGCCAGCAGGAAAGACGTGGCGGGAAACACCATATATTTT.

The J gene is TRBJ2-7, the V gene TRBV12-3 or TRBV12-4, with D maybe TRBD2 (7 bases). V shed 6 bases and J shed 5 bases, with 17 bases lying between them. CDR3 length: 14 amino acids. The CDR3 sequence is CASRSWGGGNEQYF. The DNA of the CDR3 is TGTGCCAGCAGGTCGTGGGGGGGCGGAAACGAGCAGTACTTC.

J is TRBJ2-3 and V is TRBV9; D gene ambiguous. CDR1 SGDLS and CDR2 YYNGEE come from the germline V gene. CDR3 length: 14 amino acids. V was pared by 0 bases and J by 3 bases, with 8 bases between. CDR3 loop: CASSVVQHTDTQYF. CDR3 sequence (DNA): TGTGCCAGCAGCGTAGTACAGCATACAGATACGCAGTATTTT.

The rearrangement joins TRBV18 to TRBJ2-7; 8 bases line up with TRBD1. V lost 5 bases, J lost 4 bases, and 13 bases stayed unmatched. The CDR3 totals 16 residues. Per the germline V gene, CDR1 is KGHSH and CDR2 is LQKENI. The CDR3 region has the DNA TGTGCCAGCTCAGCCATCGTCGCGCGACAGGGGTACGAGCAGTACTTC. It codes for CASSAIVARQGYEQYF.

The chain couples TRBV20-1 to TRBJ2-2; D is perhaps TRBD1 (5 bases). The germline V gene has CDR1 DFQATT and CDR2 SNEGSKA (reference sequence). The CDR3 sequence is 16 residues long. Deletions cut 6 bases from V and 4 bases from J, with 21 bases between. The CDR3 reads CSALDDREGTTGELFF. In nucleotides, the CDR3 is TGCAGTGCCCTGGATGACAGAGAAGGTACCACCGGGGAGCTGTTTTTT.